These 18 T cell receptor beta chains were all obtained from the same sample, sequenced in a study of blood T cell repertoires in COVID-19. This table comes from immunoSEQ multiplex PCR, and its TCRdb copy is limited to in-frame clones, with some not included. The profile shows about 150,000 clones, roughly 80% of them singletons. Sequencing used peripheral blood. The receptors shown here come from a woman between 65 and 79 years old with COVID-19, enrolled during active disease.

This clone showed up just a few times. This sequence joins TRBV14 and TRBJ1-6, with TRBD1 as a possible D gene (5 bases). This CDR3 is 15 amino acids long. Germline CDR1 is SGHDN and CDR2 is FVKESK. V lost 4 bases, J lost 10 bases, and 17 bases lay in between. In DNA form, the CDR3 reads TGTGCCAGCAGCCTGGACCCCGCGGGGCTATCACCCCTCCACTTT. Its protein is CASSLDPAGLSPLHF.

V usage is TRBV7-9 and J usage is TRBJ1-2; 7 positions agree with TRBD1. The CDR3 spans 17 residues. Trimming cost V 5 bases and J 3 bases; bases outside gene matches: 15. Germline V gene sequence: CDR1 SEHNR, CDR2 FQNEAQ (reference sequence). The CDR3 DNA reads TGTGCCAGCAGCCTATCTATCCCGGTCAGGGGGGACTATGGCTACACCTTC. Translation gives CASSLSIPVRGDYGYTF.

This chain uses TRBV6-5 with TRBJ1-1, with a tentative D call TRBD1 (5 bases). Trimming took 6 bases from V and 0 from J, leaving 14 bases between them. Germline CDR1 reads MNHEY; CDR2 reads SVGAGI. This CDR3 is 15 amino acids long. This CDR3 reads CASRKGGALNTEAFF. CDR3 bases: TGTGCCAGCAGGAAGGGTGGGGCGCTGAACACTGAAGCTTTCTTT.

This clone was counted a single time. The gene calls are TRBV18 and TRBJ1-3; 9 bases are shared with TRBD1. Looked up from germline, CDR1 is KGHSH and CDR2 is LQKENI. The junction had 5 bases not matched to a gene; V was cut back by 3 bases and J by 8 bases. The length of the CDR3 is 14 residues. CDR3 nucleotides: TGTGCCAGCTCACCGGGGACAGGGACACACACCATATATTTT. Protein product: CASSPGTGTHTIYF.

This rearrangement joins TRBV18 to TRBJ1-6, with D hard to call. The CDR3 consists of 12 residues. Germline CDR1 KGHSH, CDR2 LQKENI. The ends were cut back, 3 bases at V and 12 bases at J, with 9 bases in the middle. The CDR3 reads CASSPSPEPLHF. The DNA for the CDR3 is TGTGCCAGCTCACCCTCACCAGAACCCCTCCACTTT. Filled out from reference TRBV18 and TRBJ1-6, the complete variable domain reads NAGVMQNPRHLVRRRGQEARLRCSPMKGHSHVYWYRQLPEEGLKFMVYLQKENIIDESGMPKERFSAEFPKEGPSILRIQQVVRGDSAAYFCASSPSPEPLHFGNGTRLTVT.

The CDR3 region is CASSWTGGTEAFF. The CDR3 DNA is TGTGCCAGCAGCTGGACAGGGGGCACTGAAGCTTTCTTT. This rearrangement joins TRBV28 to TRBJ1-1, with 10 nucleotides matching TRBD1. V lost 6 bases to trimming and J lost 4 bases; unmatched junction nucleotides: 2. This CDR3 contains 13 residues. The germline V gene has CDR1 MDHEN and CDR2 SYDVKM.

This clone showed up just once. The genes are TRBV15 and TRBJ1-5; tentative D call: TRBD1 (5 bases). Germline V CDR1 and CDR2: LNHNV, YYDKDF (reference sequence). V shed 5 bases and J shed 4 bases, with 9 bases lying between them. This CDR3 region has 13 residues. CDR3 in amino acids: CATSPRGNQPQHF. Here the CDR3 DNA reads TGTGCCACCAGCCCACGGGGGAATCAGCCCCAGCATTTT.

The chain couples TRBV21-1 to TRBJ1-4; the table names TRBD1, a call not compared with the DNA. TRBV21-1 is assigned pseudogene status. The CDR3 is made up of 17 amino acids. The CDR3 reads CASSKVVLGALNEKLFF. The CDR3 DNA sequence: TGTGCCAGCAGCAAAGTGGTTCTTGGGGCCCTGAATGAAAAACTGTTTTTT.

This chain links TRBV7-2 with TRBJ1-2; D unclear. The ends were cut back, 5 bases at V and 4 bases at J, with 11 bases in the middle. CDR3 length: 13 amino acids. Germline values: CDR1 SGHTA, CDR2 FQGNSA. The CDR3 DNA reads as TGTGCCAGCAGCGAAGAAGGCGGCTATGGCTACACCTTC. Translated: CASSEEGGYGYTF.

The rearrangement uses TRBV12-3 or TRBV12-4 and TRBJ1-2; D remains unclear. This CDR3 contains 12 residues. V lost 2 bases and J lost 4, with 5 bases in between. DNA for the CDR3: TGTGCCAGCAGTTTATTCGGCTATGGCTACACCTTC. Its translation is CASSLFGYGYTF.

V is TRBV5-1 and J is TRBJ1-2, with 7 bases that match TRBD1. Per germline, CDR1 SGHRS and CDR2 YFSETQ. Trimming took 4 bases from V and 3 from J; bases not matched to a gene: 9. This CDR3 region has 15 residues. CDR3 sequence: CASSAGQTGDYGYTF. CDR3 nucleotides: TGCGCCAGCAGCGCGGGACAGACCGGCGACTATGGCTACACCTTC.

J is TRBJ1-1 and V is TRBV25-1, with TRBD1 matching 7 bases. V lost 7 bases and J lost 5; bases outside the gene matches: 4. The CDR3 is 12 amino acids. Per germline, CDR1 MGHDK and CDR2 SYGVNS. The CDR3 spells CASIEQGTEAFF. The CDR3 coding sequence is TGTGCCAGCATCGAACAGGGGACTGAAGCTTTCTTT. The full variable domain, its missing parts supplied by reference TRBV25-1 and TRBJ1-1, is EADIYQTPRYLVIGTGKKITLECSQTMGHDKMYWYQQDPGMELHLIHYSYGVNSTEKGDLSSESTVSRIRTEHFPLTLESARPSHTSQYLCASIEQGTEAFFGQGTRLTVV.

A word on this clone: Relative to the germline gene, one junction end is altered; a read error may explain this. Other DNA variants within this sample encode the same CDR3. V usage is TRBV5-1 and J usage is TRBJ2-7; D remains ambiguous. From germline, CDR1 is SGHRS and CDR2 YFSETQ. This CDR3 contains 14 residues. The CDR3 DNA reads TGCGCCAGCAGCTTGGAACCGGGTGCCTATGAGCAGTACTTC. This translates into CASSLEPGAYEQYF.

V gene TRBV19 combines with J gene TRBJ2-3; D not resolved. The length of the CDR3 is 13 residues. Germline values: CDR1 LNHDA, CDR2 SQIVND (reference sequence). The germline V and J ends were trimmed by 10 bases and 5 bases, with 16 bases remaining between them. The CDR3, as DNA: TGTGCCACCCGCGAGGCTGGTTTAGATACGCAGTATTTT. Amino acid sequence: CATREAGLDTQYF.

The J gene is TRBJ2-1, the V gene TRBV6-1; a weak D match, TRBD1 (6 bases). The germline V and J ends were trimmed by 0 bases and 4 bases, with 19 bases remaining between them. This CDR3 is 18 amino acids long. From germline, CDR1 is MNHNS and CDR2 SASEGT. The CDR3 spells CASSEAGTGTPPYNEQFF. The CDR3 DNA sequence: TGTGCCAGCAGTGAAGCCGGAACCGGGACACCGCCTTACAATGAGCAGTTCTTC.

The rearrangement uses TRBV28 and TRBJ2-3; 8 bases align to TRBD2. J was trimmed by 4 bases and V by 2 bases; bases with no gene match: 11. Germline assignment: CDR1 MDHEN and CDR2 SYDVKM. The CDR3 length is 17 residues. In DNA, the CDR3 is TGTGCCAGCAGTTTACCCCGACGGGGGGGTAGCGCAGATACGCAGTATTTT. Translation: CASSLPRRGGSADTQYF.

The gene calls are TRBV19 and TRBJ1-1; 7 bases fit TRBD1. The CDR3 extends over 15 amino acids. CDR1 and CDR2 (germline): LNHDA, SQIVND (reference sequence). V lost 4 bases, J lost 0 bases, and 5 bases stayed unmatched. The CDR3 sequence is CASSRDSPMNTEAFF. DNA of the CDR3: TGTGCCAGTAGTAGGGACAGCCCCATGAACACTGAAGCTTTCTTT.

The chain combines TRBV12-3 or TRBV12-4 with TRBJ1-4; D uncertain. CDR3 length: 13 residues. Trimming took off 5 bases at V and 7 bases at J, with 11 bases between the two ends. This CDR3 reads CASSPSGSEKLFF. CDR3 DNA: TGTGCCAGCAGTCCGTCGGGGAGTGAAAAACTGTTTTTT.